This T cell receptor (beta chain) was captured in a study of blood T cell repertoires in COVID-19. At the level of the study: From the United States, Italy and Spain came samples of acute and convalescent COVID-19. Sample material is recorded as cDNA or gDNA derived from T cells, B-cell-depleted T cells, or PBMCs.

The germline V gene encodes CDR1 MDHEN and CDR2 SYDVKM. Trimming removed 1 base at V and 2 bases at J, with 9 bases between. This CDR3 comprises 15 residues. Authors' methods: Researchers report that nucleated cell counts were estimated from reference gene primer amplification. Clones were read by immunoSEQ multiplex PCR, and TCRdb kept only the in-frame ones, dropping some. That table furnishes V, J and clone size, whereas the DNA furnished D and trimming. The table records roughly 120,000 clones, roughly 84% of them present only once. Sequences were obtained from peripheral blood. This chain connects TRBV28 to TRBJ2-4; a possible D gene is TRBD1 (6 bases). The sequence was collected from a woman older than 75 with active or convalescent COVID-19. The CDR3 DNA is TGTGCCAGCAGTTTATTTAGGGGGACCAAAAACATTCAGTACTTC. It translates to CASSLFRGTKNIQYF.